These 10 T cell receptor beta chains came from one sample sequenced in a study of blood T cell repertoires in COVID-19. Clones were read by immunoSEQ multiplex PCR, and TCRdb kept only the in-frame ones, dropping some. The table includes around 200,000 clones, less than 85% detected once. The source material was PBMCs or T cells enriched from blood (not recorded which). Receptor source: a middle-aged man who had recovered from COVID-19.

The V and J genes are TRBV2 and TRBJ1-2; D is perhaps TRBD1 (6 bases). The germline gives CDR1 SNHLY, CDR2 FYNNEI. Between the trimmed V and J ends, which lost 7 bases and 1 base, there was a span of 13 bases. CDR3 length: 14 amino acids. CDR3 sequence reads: CASTRDTLNYGYTF. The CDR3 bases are TGTGCCAGCACCCGGGACACCCTTAACTATGGCTACACCTTC.

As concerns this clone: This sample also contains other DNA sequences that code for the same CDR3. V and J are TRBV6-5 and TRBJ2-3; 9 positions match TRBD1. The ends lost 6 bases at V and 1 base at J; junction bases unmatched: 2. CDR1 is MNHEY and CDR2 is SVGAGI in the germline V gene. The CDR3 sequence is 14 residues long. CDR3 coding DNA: TGTGCCAGCAGAAGGACAGGGGGCACAGATACGCAGTATTTT. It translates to CASRRTGGTDTQYF.

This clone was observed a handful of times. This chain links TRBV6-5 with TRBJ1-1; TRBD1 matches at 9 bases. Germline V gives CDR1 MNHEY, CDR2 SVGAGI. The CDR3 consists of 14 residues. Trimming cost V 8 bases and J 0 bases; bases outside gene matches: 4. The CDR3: CASDRDRVNTEAFF. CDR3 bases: TGTGCCAGCGATCGGGACAGGGTGAACACTGAAGCTTTCTTT.

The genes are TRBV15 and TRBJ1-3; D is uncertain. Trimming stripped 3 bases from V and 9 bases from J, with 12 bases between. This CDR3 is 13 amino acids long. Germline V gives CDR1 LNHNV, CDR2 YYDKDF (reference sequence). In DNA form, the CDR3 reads TGTGCCACCAGCAGGGGCCTCGGTGGCACCATATATTTT. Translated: CATSRGLGGTIYF.

CDR3 loop: CASSVVAGGIETQYF. The CDR3 coding sequence is TGTGCCAGCAGCGTGGTAGCGGGAGGGATAGAGACCCAGTACTTC. The gene calls are TRBV9 and TRBJ2-5, with TRBD2 matching over 11 bases. This CDR3 contains 15 residues. Germline trimming cut 2 bases from V and 4 bases from J; bases unmatched to any gene: 4. Germline V lookup: CDR1 SGDLS, CDR2 YYNGEE.

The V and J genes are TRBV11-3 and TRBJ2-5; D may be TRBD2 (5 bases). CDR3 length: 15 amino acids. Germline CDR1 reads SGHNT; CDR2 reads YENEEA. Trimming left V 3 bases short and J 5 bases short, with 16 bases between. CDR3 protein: CASSFESRGSETQYF. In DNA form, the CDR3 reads TGTGCCAGCAGCTTTGAATCTAGAGGGTCGGAGACCCAGTACTTC.

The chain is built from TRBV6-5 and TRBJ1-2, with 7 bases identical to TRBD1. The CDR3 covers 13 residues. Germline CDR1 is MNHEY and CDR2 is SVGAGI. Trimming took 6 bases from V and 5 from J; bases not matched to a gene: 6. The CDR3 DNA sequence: TGTGCCAGCAGGACGGGACAGCTATATGGCTACACCTTC. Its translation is CASRTGQLYGYTF.

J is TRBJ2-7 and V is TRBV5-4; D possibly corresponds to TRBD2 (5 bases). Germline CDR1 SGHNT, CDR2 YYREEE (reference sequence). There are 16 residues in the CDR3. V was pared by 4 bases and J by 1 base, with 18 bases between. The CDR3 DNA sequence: TGTGCCAGCAGCGGAGGAGGCCTGAGCGGATCCTACGAGCAGTACTTC. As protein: CASSGGGLSGSYEQYF. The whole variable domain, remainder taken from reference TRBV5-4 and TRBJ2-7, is ETGVTQSPTHLIKTRGQQVTLRCSSQSGHNTVSWYQQALGQGPQFIFQYYREEENGRGNFPPRFSGLQFPNYSSELNVNALELDDSALYLCASSGGGLSGSYEQYFGPGTRLTVT.

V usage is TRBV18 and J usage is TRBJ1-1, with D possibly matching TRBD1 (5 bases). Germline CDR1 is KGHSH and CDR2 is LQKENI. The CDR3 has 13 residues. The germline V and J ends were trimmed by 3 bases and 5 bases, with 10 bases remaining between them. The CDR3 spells CASSPTTETEAFF. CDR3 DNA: TGTGCCAGCTCACCTACGACAGAAACTGAAGCTTTCTTT.

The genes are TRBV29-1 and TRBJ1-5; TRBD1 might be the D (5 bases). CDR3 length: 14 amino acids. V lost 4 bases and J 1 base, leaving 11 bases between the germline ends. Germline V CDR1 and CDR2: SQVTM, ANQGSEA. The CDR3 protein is CSVAWQGSNQPQHF. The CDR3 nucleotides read TGCAGCGTTGCTTGGCAGGGAAGCAATCAGCCCCAGCATTTT.